At least ten counts were recorded for the clone carrying this TCR beta chain. Its antigen is unknown. The data originate from a study of CD8 T cells in ankylosing spondylitis. Study outcomes and limitations: Clones linked to disease were reported to show significant enrichment in matched ankylosing spondylitis synovial fluid. Earlier authors reported some of these motif variants in reactive arthritis synovial fluid and blood. One TCR beta motif, made up of under ten highly homologous variants, appeared characteristic of ankylosing spondylitis blood.

Library preparation for TCR beta used quantitative 5'-RACE with molecular barcodes. A single record per CDR3 protein comes from TCRdb applying MiXCR to the 5' RACE reads. The repertoire holds 35,000 to 50,000 distinct CDR3 sequences, 4% seen once, with 4% in the top ten. The origin of this receptor is a female donor with ankylosing spondylitis or in good health (not recorded which). Input material: blood, either unsorted or a sorted T cell fraction (not recorded which).

The CDR3 coding sequence is TGTGCCAGCAGCGCCCGGGACAGGGAGAGGGACTATGGCTACACCTTC. Its protein is CASSARDRERDYGYTF. The J gene is TRBJ1-2, the V gene TRBV9; 9 bases agree with TRBD1. The length of the CDR3 is 16 residues. The junction had 9 bases not matched to a gene; V was cut back by 3 bases and J by 3 bases. Germline V gives CDR1 SGDLS, CDR2 YYNGEE.